Included here is one T cell receptor (beta chain) sequence, with context. The data stem from a study of T cell changes during pregnancy in multiple sclerosis. Germline CDR1 and CDR2: SEHNR and FQNEAQ (reference sequence). There are 15 residues in the CDR3. V lost 4 bases and J lost 4; bases outside the gene matches: 5. Using immunoSEQ multiplex PCR, the repertoire was profiled, and TCRdb retains in-frame clones only, with some absent. The profile shows some 100,000 clones, about 92% of them singletons. The gene calls are TRBV7-9 and TRBJ2-5, with 11 bases fitting TRBD2. The sample consisted of peripheral blood, taken after pregnancy. This TCR was recovered from a female donor with multiple sclerosis, enrolled in a pregnancy study. CDR3 sequence: CASSSIAGGPETQYF. The CDR3 DNA reads as TGTGCCAGCAGCTCCATAGCGGGGGGGCCAGAGACCCAGTACTTC.